This passage covers 15 T cell receptor beta chains from one sample sequenced in a study of T cell responses to AZD1222 COVID-19 vaccine (dated by TCRdb to the early 2020s). Library creation used the immunoSEQ multiplex PCR assay. TCRdb obtained this table from immuneACCESS and retained in-frame rearrangements with V and J assigned. These tables miss some clones; where compared with another copy, unresolved V genes account for less than half of the shortfall, and the remainder is unexplained. The sample has about 110,000 clones on record, 89% of them singletons. The top ten clonotypes cover roughly two fifths of the sample. What this sample's time point label stands for: about 28 days (+/-7) after the second vaccine dose. This specimen was peripheral blood, taken 28 days after the second AZD1222 dose. These receptors originate from an adult who received the AZD1222 COVID-19 vaccine.

This rearrangement joins TRBV28 to TRBJ1-2; D ambiguous. Germline CDR1 reads MDHEN; CDR2 reads SYDVKM. This CDR3 has 13 residues. V was trimmed by 3 bases and J by 4 bases, leaving 9 bases between them. DNA for the CDR3: TGTGCCAGCAGTTTGGAGCAGTTCTATGGCTACACCTTC. This translates into CASSLEQFYGYTF.

J is TRBJ2-3 and V is TRBV7-3, with 14 bases aligning to TRBD2. CDR1 and CDR2 (germline): SGHTA, FQGTGA. CDR3 length equals 19 residues. J gave up 3 bases and V 1 base, and 9 bases lay outside the gene matches. The CDR3 protein is CASSLKGTSGSGRTDTQYF. In DNA form, the CDR3 reads TGTGCCAGCAGCTTAAAAGGGACTAGCGGGAGTGGAAGGACAGATACGCAGTATTTT.

V and J are TRBV9 and TRBJ2-3; possibly TRBD2 for D (5 bases). Trimming removed 4 bases from V and 4 bases from J, with 13 bases in between. CDR1 and CDR2 (germline): SGDLS, YYNGEE. There are 14 residues in the CDR3. This CDR3 is CASSPGLSPDTQYF. CDR3 nucleotides: TGTGCCAGCAGCCCGGGATTATCCCCAGATACGCAGTATTTT.

The chain joins TRBV24-1 to TRBJ2-1; D call uncertain. Germline-derived CDR1 and CDR2 are KGHDR and SFDVKD. V gave up 0 bases and J gave up 9 bases, with 5 bases separating them. The CDR3 totals 12 residues. The CDR3 nucleotides read TGTGCCACCAGTGATTTGAGAGCTGAGCAGTTCTTC. Amino acids: CATSDLRAEQFF.

V gene TRBV18 combines with J gene TRBJ2-1; 9 bases fit TRBD2. Trimming cost V 1 base and J 3 bases; bases outside gene matches: 4. The CDR3 has 16 amino acids. CDR1 and CDR2 (germline): KGHSH, LQKENI. CDR3 amino acids: CASSPLSGRVYNEQFF. CDR3 bases: TGTGCCAGCTCACCACTTAGCGGGAGAGTCTACAATGAGCAGTTCTTC.

This sequence joins TRBV28 and TRBJ1-4; D call uncertain. The V gene lost 3 bases and the J gene lost 5 bases, with 10 bases spanning the gap. The CDR3 sequence is 14 residues long. The germline V gene encodes CDR1 MDHEN and CDR2 SYDVKM. CDR3 nucleotides: TGTGCCAGCAGTTTCGGCAGAATAAATGAAAAACTGTTTTTT. Protein product: CASSFGRINEKLFF.

Of note for this clone: At one end, the junction sequence differs from germline, possibly due to a read error. V is TRBV19 and J is TRBJ2-7; D uncertain. Germline V gene data show CDR1 as LNHDA and CDR2 as SQIVND (reference sequence). The length of the CDR3 is 12 residues. The CDR3, as DNA: TGTGCCAGTAATATAGCCGTCTACGAGCAGTACTTC. Translation: CASNIAVYEQYF.

This chain links TRBV7-2 with TRBJ1-1, with D possibly matching TRBD1 (6 bases). The CDR3 is 16 amino acids. Trimming cost V 2 bases and J 2 bases, with 15 bases left between them. CDR1 is SGHTA, CDR2 FQGNSA, per germline. CDR3 DNA: TGTGCCAGCAGCTTAATACAGGGAAGTTTTAACACTGAAGCTTTCTTT. It is translated as CASSLIQGSFNTEAFF.

J is TRBJ1-1 and V is TRBV29-1; D uncertain. V gave up 3 bases and J gave up 1 base, with 6 bases separating them. This CDR3 contains 12 residues. Germline loops: CDR1 SQVTM, CDR2 ANQGSEA. The CDR3 nucleotides read TGCAGCGTTGACAGGACGAACACTGAAGCTTTCTTT. It yields the protein CSVDRTNTEAFF.

This sequence joins TRBV24-1 and TRBJ2-2, with a tentative D call TRBD1 (5 bases). The V end lost 8 bases, the J end lost 5 bases, and 14 bases lay between the germline ends. The CDR3 covers 14 residues. Germline-derived CDR1 and CDR2 are KGHDR and SFDVKD. The CDR3 region is CATKGPQGTGELFF. In DNA form, the CDR3 reads TGTGCCACCAAGGGGCCCCAAGGTACCGGGGAGCTGTTTTTT.

This sequence joins TRBV28 and TRBJ1-5; TRBD1 might be the D (6 bases). V lost 7 bases, J lost 2 bases, and 15 bases lay in between. This CDR3 has 15 residues. CDR1 is MDHEN, CDR2 SYDVKM, per germline. The CDR3 DNA follows: TGTGCCAGCATCCCTAGCCAGGGGCGCAATCAGCCCCAGCATTTT. Translated, it gives CASIPSQGRNQPQHF.

The chain links TRBV3-1 (or the pseudogene TRBV3-2) to TRBJ2-1; TRBD1 is a possible D gene (6 bases). Germline values: CDR1 LGHDT, CDR2 YNNKEL (reference sequence). This CDR3 spans 15 amino acids. V lost 1 base to trimming and J lost 4 bases, with 11 bases between them. The CDR3 DNA is TGTGCCAGCAGCCAAGCCCCAGGGGCGTACAATGAGCAGTTCTTC. Protein product: CASSQAPGAYNEQFF.

The chain carries TRBV4-2 and TRBJ1-3; the D is unclear. Trimming took off 4 bases at V and 0 bases at J, with 13 bases between the two ends. From germline, CDR1 is LGHNA and CDR2 YNFKEQ. This CDR3 comprises 16 residues. The CDR3 here is CASSPPDFSSGNTIYF. CDR3 DNA sequence: TGTGCCAGCAGCCCCCCCGATTTCAGCTCTGGAAACACCATATATTTT.

The J gene is TRBJ2-7, the V gene TRBV29-1, with TRBD2 matching 7 bases. From germline, CDR1 is SQVTM and CDR2 ANQGSEA. There are 14 residues in the CDR3. The CDR3 loop is CRERALATTYEQYF. The CDR3 DNA reads as TGCAGGGAACGGGCACTAGCGACTACCTACGAGCAGTACTTC.

This clone has just one count. J is TRBJ2-7 and V is TRBV5-1; D assignment may be TRBD1 or TRBD2 (6 bases each). The CDR3 has 15 residues. The V and J ends lost 7 bases and 3 bases respectively, with 20 bases between them. CDR1 and CDR2 (germline): SGHRS, YFSETQ. Written as DNA, the CDR3 is TGCGCCAGCGAAGAGCTAGGGGGGAGTATCTACGAGCAGTACTTC. This codes for CASEELGGSIYEQYF.